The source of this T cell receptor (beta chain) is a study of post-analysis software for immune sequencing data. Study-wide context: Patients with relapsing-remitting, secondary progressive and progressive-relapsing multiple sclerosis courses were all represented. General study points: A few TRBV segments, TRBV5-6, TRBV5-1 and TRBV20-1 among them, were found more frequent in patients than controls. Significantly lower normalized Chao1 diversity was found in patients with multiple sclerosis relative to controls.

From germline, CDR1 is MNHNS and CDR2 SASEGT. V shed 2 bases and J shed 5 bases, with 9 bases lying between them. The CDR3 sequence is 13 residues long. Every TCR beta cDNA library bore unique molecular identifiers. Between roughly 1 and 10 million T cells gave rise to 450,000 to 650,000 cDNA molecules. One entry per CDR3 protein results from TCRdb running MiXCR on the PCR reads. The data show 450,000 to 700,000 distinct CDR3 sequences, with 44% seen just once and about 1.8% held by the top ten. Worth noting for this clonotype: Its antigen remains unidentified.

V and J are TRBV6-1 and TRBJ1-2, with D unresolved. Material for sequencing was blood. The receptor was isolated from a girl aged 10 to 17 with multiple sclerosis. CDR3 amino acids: CASSELGSYGYTF. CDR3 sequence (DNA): TGTGCCAGCAGTGAATTAGGATCTTATGGCTACACCTTC.